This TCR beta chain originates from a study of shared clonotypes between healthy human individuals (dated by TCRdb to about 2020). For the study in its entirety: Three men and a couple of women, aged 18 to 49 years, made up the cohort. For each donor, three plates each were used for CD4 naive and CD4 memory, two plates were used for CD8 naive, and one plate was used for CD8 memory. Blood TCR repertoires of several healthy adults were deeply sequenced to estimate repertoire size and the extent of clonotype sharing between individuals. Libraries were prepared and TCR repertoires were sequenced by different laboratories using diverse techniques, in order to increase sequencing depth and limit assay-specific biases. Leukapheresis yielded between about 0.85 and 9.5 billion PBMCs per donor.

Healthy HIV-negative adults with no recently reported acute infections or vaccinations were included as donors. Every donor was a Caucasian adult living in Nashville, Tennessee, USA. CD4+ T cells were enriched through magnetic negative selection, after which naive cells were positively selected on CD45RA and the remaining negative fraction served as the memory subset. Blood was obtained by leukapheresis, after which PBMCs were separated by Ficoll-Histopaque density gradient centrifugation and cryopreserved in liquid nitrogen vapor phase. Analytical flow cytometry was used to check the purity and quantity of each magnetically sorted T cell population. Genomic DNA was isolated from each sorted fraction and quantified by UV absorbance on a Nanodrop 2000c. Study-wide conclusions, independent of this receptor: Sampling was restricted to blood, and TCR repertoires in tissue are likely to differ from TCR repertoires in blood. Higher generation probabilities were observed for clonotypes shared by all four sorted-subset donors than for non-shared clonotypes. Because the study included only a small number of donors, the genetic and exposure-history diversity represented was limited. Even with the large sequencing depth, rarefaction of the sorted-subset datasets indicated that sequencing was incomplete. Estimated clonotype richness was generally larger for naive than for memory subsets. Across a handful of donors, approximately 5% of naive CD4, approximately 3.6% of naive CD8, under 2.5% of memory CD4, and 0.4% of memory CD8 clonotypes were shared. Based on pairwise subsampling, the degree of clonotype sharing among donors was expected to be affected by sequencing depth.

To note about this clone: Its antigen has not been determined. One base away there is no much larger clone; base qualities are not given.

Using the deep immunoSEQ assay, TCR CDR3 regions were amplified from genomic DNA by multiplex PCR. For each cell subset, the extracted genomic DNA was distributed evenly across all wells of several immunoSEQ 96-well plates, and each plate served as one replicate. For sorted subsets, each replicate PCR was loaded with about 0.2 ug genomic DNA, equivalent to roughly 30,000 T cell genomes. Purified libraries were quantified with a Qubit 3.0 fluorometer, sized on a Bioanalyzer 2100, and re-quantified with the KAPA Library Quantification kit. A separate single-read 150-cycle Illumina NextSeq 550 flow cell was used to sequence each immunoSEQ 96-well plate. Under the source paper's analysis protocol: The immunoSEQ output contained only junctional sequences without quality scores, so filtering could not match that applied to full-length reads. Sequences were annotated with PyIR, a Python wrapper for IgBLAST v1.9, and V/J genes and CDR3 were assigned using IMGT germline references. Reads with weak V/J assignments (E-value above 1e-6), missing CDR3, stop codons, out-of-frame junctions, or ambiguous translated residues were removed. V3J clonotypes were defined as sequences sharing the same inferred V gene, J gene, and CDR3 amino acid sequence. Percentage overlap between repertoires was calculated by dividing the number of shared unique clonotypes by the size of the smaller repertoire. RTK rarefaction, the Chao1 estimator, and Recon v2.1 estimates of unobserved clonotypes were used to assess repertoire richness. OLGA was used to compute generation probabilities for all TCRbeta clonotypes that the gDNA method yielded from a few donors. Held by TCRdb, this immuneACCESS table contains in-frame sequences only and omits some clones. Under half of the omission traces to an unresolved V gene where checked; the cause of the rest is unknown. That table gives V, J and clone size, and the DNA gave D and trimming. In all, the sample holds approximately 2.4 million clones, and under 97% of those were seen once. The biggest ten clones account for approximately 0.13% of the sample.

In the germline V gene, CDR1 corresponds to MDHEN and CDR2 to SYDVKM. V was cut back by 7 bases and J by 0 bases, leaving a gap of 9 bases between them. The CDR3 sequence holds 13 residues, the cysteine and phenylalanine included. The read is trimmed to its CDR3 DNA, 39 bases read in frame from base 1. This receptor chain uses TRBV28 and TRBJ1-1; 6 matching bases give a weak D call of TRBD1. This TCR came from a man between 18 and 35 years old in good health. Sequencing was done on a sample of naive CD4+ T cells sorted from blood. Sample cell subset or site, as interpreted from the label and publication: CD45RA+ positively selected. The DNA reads TGTGCCAGCAAGGGGGAGGTGAACACTGAAGCTTTCTTT. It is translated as CASKGEVNTEAFF.